The 20 T cell receptor beta chains given below trace back to one sample, sequenced in a study of cytomegalovirus exposure and HLA in healthy donors. Amplification used 60 Vbeta primers and 13 Jbeta primers. Profiled with immunoSEQ multiplex PCR; TCRdb holds only in-frame clones, not every one. The sample holds more than 95,000 clones, about 84% seen once. The sequenced sample was PBMCs. The receptor set was obtained from a man aged 18 to 30 in good health and CMV-seropositive.

The chain couples TRBV9 to TRBJ1-3, with D perhaps TRBD1 (5 bases). CDR1 is SGDLS, CDR2 YYNGEE, per germline. The V and J ends lost 6 bases and 3 bases respectively, with 16 bases between them. This CDR3 has 15 amino acids. CDR3 sequence: CASTTGGTLGNTIYF. The CDR3 coding sequence is TGTGCCAGCACCACGGGGGGGACGCTTGGAAACACCATATATTTT.

CDR3 amino acids: CASSPRDRPTGELFF. The DNA for the CDR3 is TGTGCCAGCAGCCCTCGTGACAGACCCACCGGGGAGCTGTTTTTT. V is TRBV6-5 and J is TRBJ2-2; possible D gene TRBD1, 5 bases. V lost 6 bases and J lost 4, with 15 bases in between. CDR3 size: 15 residues. Germline CDR1 is MNHEY and CDR2 is SVGAGI.

The chain joins TRBV2 to TRBJ2-3; possibly TRBD2 for D (6 bases). The ends were cut back, 7 bases at V and 2 bases at J, with 13 bases in the middle. The CDR3 totals 14 residues. CDR1 and CDR2 (germline): SNHLY, FYNNEI. The CDR3 protein is CASKERALTDTQYF. The CDR3 DNA reads TGTGCCAGCAAGGAGCGGGCCCTCACAGATACGCAGTATTTT.

The V call is TRBV30, the J call TRBJ1-1; D might be TRBD1 (6 bases). V was pared by 2 bases and J by 1 base, with 17 bases between. CDR1 and CDR2 from the germline V gene are GTSNPN and SVGIG (reference sequence). This CDR3 is 16 amino acids long. DNA for the CDR3: TGTGCCTGGAGTTTCCTAGGGGGGGCAGGGAACACTGAAGCTTTCTTT. This gives the protein CAWSFLGGAGNTEAFF.

This chain uses TRBV27 with TRBJ2-5; TRBD1 might be the D (6 bases). The assigned J gene may be wrong: the sequence end matches TRBJ2-7 better. The CDR3 covers 15 residues. Germline V gene lookup returns CDR1 MNHEY and CDR2 SMNVEV (reference sequence). DNA of the CDR3: TGTGCCAGCAGTCCAGAGCAGGGGCTGGCCTACGAGCAGTACTTC. Protein: CASSPEQGLAYEQYF.

The table lists this clone with a few counts. This sequence joins TRBV30 and TRBJ2-5; 9 bases fit TRBD2. V was clipped by 0 bases and J by 1 base; unmatched bases: 3. CDR1 and CDR2 from the germline V gene are GTSNPN and SVGIG (reference sequence). This CDR3 has 15 amino acids. The CDR3 DNA reads TGTGCCTGGAGTGTTGGCGGGGGGGCCCAAGAGACCCAGTACTTC. Translated: CAWSVGGGAQETQYF. The full variable domain, with the rest looked up from reference TRBV30 and TRBJ2-5, is SQTIHQWPATLVQPVGSPLSLECTVEGTSNPNLYWYRQAAGRGLQLLFYSVGIGQISSEVPQNLSASRPQDRQFILSSKKLLLSDSGFYLCAWSVGGGAQETQYFGPGTRLLVL.

V usage is TRBV10-3 and J usage is TRBJ1-1; 10 positions agree with TRBD1. V was clipped by 9 bases and J by 4 bases; unmatched bases: 5. The V gene's germline CDR1 is ENHRY and CDR2 SYGVKD. The CDR3 has 13 residues. DNA for the CDR3: TGTGCCATAAGGGGGGACAGGGGCACTGAAGCTTTCTTT. Translation gives CAIRGDRGTEAFF.

The chain links TRBV6-5 to TRBJ1-3; unclear D gene. Trimming pared 0 bases from V and 4 bases from J, leaving 7 bases between. The germline V gene has CDR1 MNHEY and CDR2 SVGAGI. The CDR3 is made up of 14 amino acids. CDR3 nucleotides: TGTGCCAGCAGTTACTCAAGCGGCGGAAACACCATATATTTT. Translated: CASSYSSGGNTIYF.

The V and J genes are TRBV4-3 and TRBJ2-3; TRBD2 matches 7 bases. CDR1 is LGHNA, CDR2 YSLEER, per germline. V was clipped by 3 bases and J by 4 bases; unmatched bases: 19. The CDR3 consists of 19 residues. Written as DNA, the CDR3 is TGCGCCAGCAGCCAGGGCGCCCGGGGCTTACGGGGGGTACCAGATACGCAGTATTTT. This translates into CASSQGARGLRGVPDTQYF.

The chain has TRBV7-9 and TRBJ2-1; 10 bases line up with TRBD2. After removal of 3 bases from V and 5 bases from J, the junction contained 7 bases not matched to a gene. CDR3 length: 16 amino acids. CDR1 SEHNR and CDR2 FQNEAQ come from the germline V gene (reference sequence). The CDR3: CASSFPRTSGHNEQFF. In DNA form, the CDR3 reads TGTGCCAGCAGCTTCCCCCGGACTAGCGGCCACAATGAGCAGTTCTTC.

This clone has only one observation. The chain combines TRBV6-1 with TRBJ1-2, with D unclear. The CDR3 spans 14 residues. V was shortened by 4 bases and J by 4 bases, with 13 bases between the two germline ends. Germline values: CDR1 MNHNS, CDR2 SASEGT. The CDR3 here is CASSVSSGFYGYTF. Written as DNA, the CDR3 is TGTGCCAGCAGTGTAAGCTCAGGCTTCTATGGCTACACCTTC.

The chain couples TRBV29-1 to TRBJ2-7; 7 nucleotides align to TRBD1. V dropped 4 bases and J dropped 0; count of bases not matched to a gene: 3. The CDR3 has 13 amino acids. From germline, CDR1 is SQVTM and CDR2 ANQGSEA. This CDR3 is CSVVGQASYEQYF. CDR3 coding DNA: TGCAGCGTTGTCGGACAGGCCTCCTACGAGCAGTACTTC.

The genes are TRBV10-1 and TRBJ2-3, with 9 bases aligning to TRBD1. Germline CDR1 reads WNHNN; CDR2 reads SYGVQD (reference sequence). The CDR3 sequence is 16 residues long. J lost 4 bases, V lost 0 bases, and 5 bases had no gene match. The CDR3 sequence: CASSESLDRGADTQYF. DNA of the CDR3: TGCGCCAGCAGTGAGTCCCTGGACAGGGGAGCAGATACGCAGTATTTT.

The chain recombines TRBV5-1 with TRBJ2-7; 11 nucleotides match TRBD2. Trimming at V came to 0 bases and at J to 5 bases, leaving 4 bases not matched to a gene. This CDR3 spans 15 amino acids. Per germline, CDR1 SGHRS and CDR2 YFSETQ. CDR3 in DNA: TGCGCCAGCAGCTTGGGACTAGCGGGGTTGAACGAGCAGTACTTC. This codes for CASSLGLAGLNEQYF.

The chain has TRBV18 and TRBJ1-2; TRBD1 agrees at 7 bases. The CDR3 runs 14 residues. Trimming at V came to 3 bases and at J to 7 bases, leaving 8 bases not matched to a gene. Germline V gives CDR1 KGHSH, CDR2 LQKENI. The CDR3 DNA reads as TGTGCCAGCTCACCTGAAGCAGGGGGTAGTGGCTACACCTTC. Amino acid sequence: CASSPEAGGSGYTF. Full variable domain (remainder filled in from reference TRBV18 and TRBJ1-2): NAGVMQNPRHLVRRRGQEARLRCSPMKGHSHVYWYRQLPEEGLKFMVYLQKENIIDESGMPKERFSAEFPKEGPSILRIQQVVRGDSAAYFCASSPEAGGSGYTFGSGTRLTVV.

V usage is TRBV6-1 and J usage is TRBJ2-3; 7 bases align to TRBD2. From germline, CDR1 is MNHNS and CDR2 SASEGT. V was pared by 4 bases and J by 3 bases, with 7 bases of the junction left unmatched. CDR3 length equals 15 residues. CDR3 loop: CASSGGRVPTDTQYF. The DNA for the CDR3 is TGTGCCAGCAGTGGCGGGAGAGTGCCGACAGATACGCAGTATTTT.

This rearrangement joins TRBV5-1 to TRBJ2-7; 7 bases are a match to TRBD1. CDR3 length: 12 residues. In germline, CDR1 is SGHRS, CDR2 YFSETQ. J lost 5 bases, V lost 5 bases, and 4 bases had no gene match. The CDR3 here is CASRHRGDEQYF. The CDR3 DNA is TGCGCCAGCAGACACAGGGGCGACGAGCAGTACTTC. Variable domain in full (rest from reference TRBV5-1 and TRBJ2-7): KAGVTQTPRYLIKTRGQQVTLSCSPISGHRSVSWYQQTPGQGLQFLFEYFSETQRNKGNFPGRFSGRQFSNSRSEMNVSTLELGDSALYLCASRHRGDEQYFGPGTRLTVT.

This clone showed up just a few times. This chain uses TRBV5-1 with TRBJ1-5; D ambiguous. The germline gives CDR1 SGHRS, CDR2 YFSETQ. The CDR3 is 15 residues long. V was cut by 0 bases and J by 7 bases, with 14 bases left in between. The CDR3 sequence: CASSLVGGMGQPQHF. CDR3 nucleotides: TGCGCCAGCAGCTTGGTTGGAGGGATGGGCCAGCCCCAGCATTTT.

The chain combines TRBV4-1 with TRBJ2-3; maybe TRBD2 (8 bases). Germline-derived CDR1 and CDR2 are MGHRA and YSYEKL. The V end lost 2 bases, the J end lost 6 bases, and 21 bases lay between the germline ends. This CDR3 is built from 17 residues. Here the CDR3 reads CASSQSMGTRGQDTQYF. CDR3 DNA sequence: TGCGCCAGCAGCCAAAGTATGGGGACTAGGGGACAGGATACGCAGTATTTT.

V gene TRBV19 combines with J gene TRBJ1-1; 8 bases are a match to TRBD1. This CDR3 comprises 16 residues. Germline CDR1 and CDR2: LNHDA and SQIVND (reference sequence). The ends lost 10 bases at V and 5 bases at J; junction bases unmatched: 18. CDR3 in amino acids: CATRTRQGWGWTEAFF. In nucleotides, the CDR3 is TGTGCCACCCGAACAAGACAGGGGTGGGGGTGGACTGAAGCTTTCTTT.